The 10 T cell receptor beta chains below all came from one sample that was sequenced in a study of T-cell reconstitution after alpha-beta-depleted transplantation in children. Unique molecular identifiers were incorporated into the prepared TCRbeta library. TCRdb called the PCR reads again in MiXCR, with one record for every CDR3 protein. Of about 420,000 distinct CDR3 sequences listed, about a tenth were seen once; the top ten hold roughly 5%. Specimen: PBMCs from the stem cell graft donor, collected from the stem cell graft. The receptors stem from a human donor who donated a stem cell graft to a child with acute myeloid leukemia.

This clonotype was found many times. The V and J genes are TRBV29-1 and TRBJ1-2; no reliable D call. Germline CDR1 reads SQVTM; CDR2 reads ANQGSEA. This CDR3 has 12 residues. V lost 3 bases, J lost 2 bases, and 7 bases lay in between. The CDR3 spells CSVDSGNYGYTF. DNA of the CDR3: TGCAGCGTTGATTCTGGGAACTATGGCTACACCTTC.

This clonotype was seen more than once but under ten times. V and J are TRBV12-3 or TRBV12-4 and TRBJ2-1; D gene unclear. V was clipped by 3 bases and J by 9 bases, with 6 bases between them. The CDR3 runs to 11 residues. CDR3 nucleotide sequence: TGTGCCAGCAGTTTTTTTAGTGAGCAGTTCTTC. This encodes CASSFFSEQFF.

This clonotype was detected only once. The chain is built from TRBV29-1 and TRBJ2-1, with 7 positions matching TRBD1. Per germline, CDR1 SQVTM and CDR2 ANQGSEA. CDR3 length: 17 residues. J was trimmed by 7 bases and V by 7 bases; bases with no gene match: 22. This CDR3 reads CSATKTGIGGWGNEQFF. The CDR3 DNA sequence: TGCAGCGCTACGAAGACGGGGATAGGGGGCTGGGGTAATGAGCAGTTCTTC.

This clonotype was observed a handful of times. The chain carries TRBV7-2 and TRBJ2-7; 7 bases agree with TRBD1. J lost 2 bases, V lost 4 bases, and 5 bases had no gene match. The CDR3 has 14 amino acids. CDR1 and CDR2 (germline): SGHTA, FQGNSA. CDR3 in amino acids: CASSSQTGPYEQYF. The CDR3 DNA is TGTGCCAGCAGCTCCCAGACAGGGCCCTACGAGCAGTACTTC.

This clonotype was detected ten times or more. The J gene is TRBJ2-7, the V gene TRBV10-3; 11 bases fit TRBD2. J was trimmed by 6 bases and V by 6 bases; bases with no gene match: 1. The CDR3 has 12 amino acids. CDR1 is ENHRY and CDR2 is SYGVKD in the germline V gene. The CDR3 coding sequence is TGTGCCATCAGGGGGACTAGCGGCGAGCAGTACTTC. This sequence encodes CAIRGTSGEQYF.

The V gene is TRBV5-1, the J gene TRBJ2-4; D gene uncertain. The V end lost 4 bases, the J end lost 0 bases, and 11 bases lay between the germline ends. The CDR3 runs to 15 residues. Germline loops: CDR1 SGHRS, CDR2 YFSETQ. The CDR3 protein is CASSRSAPAKNIQYF. In DNA, the CDR3 is TGCGCCAGCAGCCGGTCGGCCCCAGCCAAAAACATTCAGTACTTC.

Comment on this clonotype: The germline gene is not matched at one end of the junction; a read error may be the cause. The rearrangement uses TRBV5-1 and TRBJ1-1; 9 nucleotides line up with TRBD1. Germline CDR1 reads SGHRS; CDR2 reads YFSETQ. This CDR3 contains 14 residues. This chain's CDR3 is CASSTPGTGYEAFF. CDR3 DNA: TGCGCCAGCAGCACTCCCGGGACAGGGTATGAAGCTTTCTTC.

The genes are TRBV12-3 or TRBV12-4 and TRBJ1-5, with D maybe TRBD1 (6 bases). This CDR3 has 15 amino acids. Trimming shortened V by 5 bases and J by 1 base, and 12 bases separated the two germline ends. The CDR3 here is CASSLQGMSNQPQHF. CDR3 DNA sequence: TGTGCCAGCAGTCTACAGGGAATGAGCAATCAGCCCCAGCATTTT.

V is TRBV6-2 or TRBV6-3 and J is TRBJ2-3; TRBD1 is a possible D gene (5 bases). V lost 8 bases and J lost 4, with 10 bases in between. This CDR3 region has 12 residues. The germline V gene encodes CDR1 MNHEY and CDR2 SVGEGT. The CDR3 DNA is TGTGCCAGCCAAACAGGCGCAGATACGCAGTATTTT. The encoded protein is CASQTGADTQYF.

J is TRBJ1-2 and V is TRBV4-3; the match to TRBD1 covers 8 bases. In germline, CDR1 is LGHNA, CDR2 YSLEER. V dropped 1 base and J dropped 4; count of bases not matched to a gene: 2. This CDR3 is 14 amino acids long. CDR3 nucleotide sequence: TGCGCCAGCAGCCAAGTACAGGGGGTCTATGGCTACACCTTC. Residues: CASSQVQGVYGYTF.